These T cell receptor beta chains were read from a single sample in a study of T cells in Graves' hyperthyroidism and ophthalmopathy. MiXCR, run by TCRdb on the multiplex PCR reads, gives a single entry per CDR3 protein. The profile shows about 580,000 distinct CDR3 sequences, approximately 13% of them singletons. Sequenced sample: blood. These receptors came from a woman younger than 45 with Graves' hyperthyroidism that later progressed to Graves' ophthalmopathy. Each CDR3 is given with its conserved first and last residue. The D gene is left open where the match is weak. Size is stated for part of the rows, as once, few or many counts, or as a class when the clone is expanded.

j_call d_call clone_size v_call cdr3_aa cdr3_nt
TRBJ2-1 - many TRBV7-8 CASSLEEKGSFEQFF TGTGCCAGCAGCTTAGAGGAGAAAGGTTCCTTTGAGCAGTTCTTC
TRBJ1-4 TRBD1 many TRBV27 CASSLSGDRGRNEKLFF TGTGCCAGCAGTTTATCAGGGGACAGGGGACGAAATGAAAAACTGTTTTTT
TRBJ2-6 - many TRBV12-3/TRBV12-4 CASSPGDAGANVLTF TGTGCCAGCAGCCCGGGGGACGCTGGGGCCAACGTCCTGACTTTC
TRBJ2-7 TRBD2 many TRBV28 CASRTPGLAYEQYF TGTGCCAGCAGAACACCGGGACTAGCTTACGAGCAGTACTTC
TRBJ1-4 TRBD1 few TRBV2 CASLPRGLDEKLFF TGTGCCAGCCTTCCCAGGGGGCTGGATGAAAAACTGTTTTTT
TRBJ2-7 TRBD2 few TRBV2 CASSPLAGSREQYF TGTGCCAGCAGTCCCCTAGCGGGATCGAGGGAGCAGTACTTC
TRBJ2-5 - - TRBV7-9 CASSSGYSEETQYF TGTGCCAGCAGCAGCGGATACAGCGAGGAGACCCAGTACTTC
TRBJ1-1 TRBD1 many TRBV28 CASSFDRGRIPHTEAFF TGTGCCAGCAGTTTCGACAGGGGGAGAATCCCCCACACTGAAGCTTTCTTT
TRBJ1-2 TRBD1 many TRBV7-2 CASSSPGLGQGDYGYTF TGTGCCAGCAGCTCCCCGGGCCTGGGACAGGGTGACTATGGCTACACCTTC
TRBJ2-5 TRBD2 many TRBV3-1 CASSSPSSGYKKETQYF TGTGCCAGCAGCTCTCCTTCTAGCGGATACAAGAAAGAGACCCAGTACTTC
TRBJ1-2 TRBD1 many TRBV14 CASSRGDRRNGYTF TGTGCCAGCAGCCGAGGGGACAGGCGGAATGGCTACACCTTC
TRBJ2-6 TRBD1 many TRBV6-1 CASTYRGDWTFSGANVLTF TGTGCCAGCACCTACAGGGGGGATTGGACCTTCTCTGGGGCCAACGTCCTGACTTTC
TRBJ1-1 - many TRBV19 CASSYGQGRGEAFF TGTGCCAGTAGTTATGGGCAGGGACGTGGTGAAGCTTTCTTT
TRBJ2-2 - - TRBV9 CASSLRLGEELFF TGTGCCAGCAGCCTCCGACTAGGTGAAGAGCTGTTTTTT
TRBJ2-4 - few TRBV11-2 CASSYGRGWGKNIQYF TGTGCCAGCAGCTACGGGCGCGGGTGGGGCAAAAACATTCAGTACTTC
TRBJ2-5 - - TRBV2 CASKKEETQYF TGTGCCAGCAAGAAGGAAGAGACCCAGTACTTC
TRBJ1-5 TRBD1 - TRBV7-9 CASSLRQGLKPQHF TGTGCCAGCAGCTTAAGACAGGGCTTGAAGCCCCAGCATTTT
TRBJ2-5 - few TRBV20-1 CSARAVQETQYF TGCAGTGCTAGGGCCGTCCAAGAGACCCAGTACTTC
TRBJ1-2 - many TRBV27 CASAARDFSYGYTF TGTGCCAGCGCTGCTAGGGACTTTTCCTATGGCTACACCTTC
TRBJ1-5 - - TRBV12-3/TRBV12-4 CASSFSPGGGNQPQHF TGTGCCAGCAGTTTTAGTCCGGGGGGAGGCAATCAGCCCCAGCATTTT
TRBJ2-2 TRBD1 many TRBV5-1 CATSGTGGHTGELFF TGCGCCACCTCCGGAACAGGGGGCCACACCGGGGAGCTGTTTTTT
TRBJ2-5 TRBD2 - TRBV24-1 CATSGGGGIQETQYF TGTGCCACCAGTGGGGGCGGGGGGATCCAAGAGACCCAGTACTTC
TRBJ2-2 - few TRBV24-1 CATSAGRAPGELFF TGTGCCACCAGTGCCGGCAGAGCTCCCGGGGAGCTGTTTTTT
TRBJ2-5 - many TRBV2 CASTNQGSQETQYF TGTGCCAGCACGAATCAGGGCTCCCAAGAGACCCAGTACTTC
TRBJ2-3 - many TRBV11-3 CASSPWDRIIYTQYF TGTGCCAGCAGCCCCTGGGACCGCATTATCTATACGCAGTATTTT
TRBJ1-5 - many TRBV20-1 CSARHSNQPQHF TGCAGTGCAAGACACAGCAATCAGCCCCAGCATTTT
TRBJ1-4 - many TRBV18 CASSPRVRGANEKLFF TGTGCCAGCTCACCTAGAGTACGGGGCGCTAATGAAAAACTGTTTTTT
TRBJ1-1 - many TRBV12-3/TRBV12-4 CASSDEVMNTEAFF TGTGCCAGCAGTGACGAGGTCATGAACACTGAAGCTTTCTTT
TRBJ2-7 TRBD2 many TRBV20-1 CSAPTSGSDEQYF TGCAGTGCCCCGACTAGCGGGAGCGACGAGCAGTACTTC
TRBJ1-1 - many TRBV28 CASSGGGLMNTEAFF TGTGCCAGCAGTGGCGGAGGTCTTATGAACACTGAAGCTTTCTTT
TRBJ2-3 - - TRBV29-1 CSVDQWEVLVPDTQYF TGCAGCGTTGATCAGTGGGAAGTATTGGTTCCCGATACGCAGTATTTT
TRBJ2-2 TRBD2 many TRBV2 CASTTGLAAGELFF TGTGCCAGCACCACGGGACTAGCCGCCGGGGAGCTGTTTTTT
TRBJ1-2 - many TRBV4-2 CASSQATGNYGYTF TGTGCCAGCAGCCAGGCCACAGGGAACTATGGCTACACCTTC
TRBJ1-1 - many TRBV6-2/TRBV6-3 CASSQQTLNTEAFF TGTGCCAGCAGTCAACAGACGCTGAACACTGAAGCTTTCTTT
TRBJ2-1 TRBD2 many TRBV12-3/TRBV12-4 CASSSSGEQFF TGTGCCAGCAGTTCTAGCGGTGAGCAGTTCTTC
TRBJ2-6 - many TRBV6-1 CASSERFSGANVLTF TGTGCCAGCAGTGAACGGTTCTCTGGGGCCAACGTCCTGACTTTC
TRBJ2-1 TRBD1 - TRBV10-3 CAISYDRGPYNEQFF TGTGCCATCAGTTATGACAGGGGTCCCTACAATGAGCAGTTCTTC
TRBJ2-3 TRBD1 many TRBV7-6 CASSSTGNTQYF TGTGCCAGCAGCTCGACAGGGAATACGCAGTATTTT
TRBJ2-3 TRBD2 many TRBV5-1 CASSAGLAGSLTDTQYF TGCGCCAGCAGCGCTGGACTAGCGGGAAGTCTTACAGATACGCAGTATTTT
TRBJ2-3 - - TRBV20-1 CSASDYGGLTDTQYF TGCAGTGCTAGCGATTACGGGGGGCTGACAGATACGCAGTATTTT
TRBJ2-4 TRBD2 - TRBV19 CASSHPPAGWAKNIQYF TGTGCCAGTAGTCACCCCCCAGCGGGATGGGCCAAAAACATTCAGTACTTC
TRBJ2-1 - many TRBV12-3/TRBV12-4 CASSINNEQFF TGTGCCAGCAGTATAAACAATGAGCAGTTCTTC
TRBJ2-1 TRBD1 many TRBV27 CASSKQGVGEQFF TGTGCCAGCAGTAAGCAGGGGGTCGGTGAGCAGTTCTTC
TRBJ1-1 - - TRBV4-1 CASSQGMATEAFF TGCGCCAGCAGCCAAGGAATGGCCACTGAAGCTTTCTTT
TRBJ2-2 TRBD2 once TRBV2 CASSGTSGGMGELFF TGTGCCAGCAGCGGGACTAGCGGAGGGATGGGGGAGCTGTTTTTT
TRBJ1-1 - many TRBV10-3 CAISESGRENTEAFF TGTGCCATCAGTGAGTCGGGTCGAGAGAACACTGAAGCTTTCTTT
TRBJ2-1 TRBD2 many TRBV20-1 CSARDTSGRTYNEQFF TGCAGTGCTAGAGATACTAGCGGAAGAACCTACAATGAGCAGTTCTTC
TRBJ2-7 - many TRBV19 CASSFSSGDFSYEQYF TGTGCCAGTAGTTTCTCCTCCGGGGATTTCTCCTACGAGCAGTACTTC
TRBJ2-7 TRBD2 - TRBV7-9 CASSLAWREGPNEQYF TGTGCCAGCAGCTTAGCCTGGCGGGAGGGCCCTAACGAGCAGTACTTC
TRBJ2-7 - - TRBV7-9 CASRSGTLYEQYF TGTGCCAGCAGATCCGGGACTCTCTACGAGCAGTACTTC
TRBJ1-1 - many TRBV7-8 CASSLELEPVNTEAFF TGTGCCAGCAGCTTAGAGCTCGAGCCTGTGAACACTGAAGCTTTCTTT
TRBJ1-6 - - TRBV5-1 CASSFERANSPLHF TGCGCCAGCAGCTTTGAGAGAGCCAATTCACCCCTCCACTTT
TRBJ2-7 TRBD1 few TRBV19 CASSPGTGPREQYF TGTGCCAGTAGTCCCGGGACAGGGCCCCGCGAGCAGTACTTC
TRBJ2-7 TRBD2 - TRBV20-1 CSASTSGRPPEQYF TGCAGTGCGAGTACTAGCGGGAGGCCCCCCGAGCAGTACTTC
TRBJ2-7 - many TRBV28 CASSLGSANPSYEQYF TGTGCCAGCAGTTTAGGTTCAGCGAACCCTAGCTACGAGCAGTACTTC